The clone carrying this T cell receptor beta chain is a singleton in its sample. Its matching antigen is unknown. This CDR3 spans 17 amino acids. The ends were cut back, 0 bases at V and 3 bases at J, with 18 bases in the middle. Germline values: CDR1 SGHRS, CDR2 YFSETQ. Assay: immunoSEQ multiplex PCR; the TCRdb copy retains only in-frame clones and omits some. Among some 100,000 clones listed, 80% to 95% were seen once. The sample originates from a study of T cell responses to AZD1222 COVID-19 vaccine. Researchers grouped second doses given at about 4 or about 12 weeks into one pool. Findings of the study overall: Baseline seropositivity occurred in only six AZD1222 recipients. Recipients of two AZD1222 doses showed rising Spike-specific TCR breadth and depth. A reported finding is that nearly half of spike-specific TCRs target unmutated variant regions.

This specimen consisted of peripheral blood, obtained 28 days after the second AZD1222 dose. The genes are TRBV5-1 and TRBJ1-1; D remains unclear. This TCR was recovered from an adult who received the AZD1222 COVID-19 vaccine. DNA of the CDR3: TGCGCCAGCAGCTTGGTCGACCTCGACGGCAGTGACACTGAAGCTTTCTTT. This translates into CASSLVDLDGSDTEAFF. Full variable domain (rest looked up from reference TRBV5-1 and TRBJ1-1): KAGVTQTPRYLIKTRGQQVTLSCSPISGHRSVSWYQQTPGQGLQFLFEYFSETQRNKGNFPGRFSGRQFSNSRSEMNVSTLELGDSALYLCASSLVDLDGSDTEAFFGQGTRLTVV.